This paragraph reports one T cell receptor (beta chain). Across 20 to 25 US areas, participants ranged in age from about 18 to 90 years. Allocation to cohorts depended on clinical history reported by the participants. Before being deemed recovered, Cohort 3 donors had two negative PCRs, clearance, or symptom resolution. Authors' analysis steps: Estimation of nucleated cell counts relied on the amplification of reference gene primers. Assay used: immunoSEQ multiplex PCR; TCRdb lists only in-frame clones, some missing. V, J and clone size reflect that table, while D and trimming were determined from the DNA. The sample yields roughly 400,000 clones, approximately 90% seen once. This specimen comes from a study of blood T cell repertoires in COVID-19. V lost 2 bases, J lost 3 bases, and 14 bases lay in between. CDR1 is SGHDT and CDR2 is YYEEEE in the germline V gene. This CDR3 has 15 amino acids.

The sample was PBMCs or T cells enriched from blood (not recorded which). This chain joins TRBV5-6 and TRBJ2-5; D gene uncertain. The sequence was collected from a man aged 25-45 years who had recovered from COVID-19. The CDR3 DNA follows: TGTGCCAGCAGCTTAAGTCGACAAGTGGAAGAGACCCAGTACTTC. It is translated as CASSLSRQVEETQYF.